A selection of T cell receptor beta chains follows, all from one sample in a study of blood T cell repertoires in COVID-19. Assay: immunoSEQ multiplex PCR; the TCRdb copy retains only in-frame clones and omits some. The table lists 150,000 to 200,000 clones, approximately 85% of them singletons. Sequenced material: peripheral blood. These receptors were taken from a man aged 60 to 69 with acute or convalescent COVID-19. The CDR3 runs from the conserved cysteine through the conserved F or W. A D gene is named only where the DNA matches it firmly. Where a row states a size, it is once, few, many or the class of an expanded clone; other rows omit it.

TGTGCCAGCAGCTTCGTAGCGGAGACAGATACGCAGTATTTT CASSFVAETDTQYF TRBV7-2 14 . . TRBJ2-3
TGTGCCAGCAGCCCGGGACAGGGTTGGGTCTACGAGCAGTACTTC CASSPGQGWVYEQYF TRBV3-1/TRBV3-2 15 TRBD1 . TRBJ2-7
TGTGCCAGCAGCGTAGGTGAGGGTTTCACAGATACGCAGTATTTT CASSVGEGFTDTQYF TRBV9 15 . once TRBJ2-3
TGTGCCAGCAGCGGGACAGGGCACTACAATGAGCAGTTCTTC CASSGTGHYNEQFF TRBV9 14 TRBD1 . TRBJ2-1
TGTGCCAGCAGTTACGGGGAGGACAATCAGCCCCAGCATTTT CASSYGEDNQPQHF TRBV6-6 14 . . TRBJ1-5
TGTGCCAGCAGCGTCAGGGGGCTGGTGGGCACAGATACGCAGTATTTT CASSVRGLVGTDTQYF TRBV9 16 TRBD1 . TRBJ2-3
TGTGCCAGCAGCTACGAGGGGACTAGCTCCTACAATGAGCAGTTCTTC CASSYEGTSSYNEQFF TRBV6-5 16 TRBD2 . TRBJ2-1
TGTGCCAGCAGTTTCGAGACAGGGGGTTACACCTTC CASSFETGGYTF TRBV28 12 TRBD1 . TRBJ1-2
TGCGCCAGCAGCTTGGAGCAGGGTAGGAACACTGAAGCTTTCTTT CASSLEQGRNTEAFF TRBV5-1 15 . . TRBJ1-1
TGTGCCAGTAATCGGACACCTCGTGAAGGGGAGCTGTTTTTT CASNRTPREGELFF TRBV19 14 . . TRBJ2-2
TGTGCCAGCAGCTTAGATCGGTTAGCGGGCGGTTGGGAGCAGTACTTC CASSLDRLAGGWEQYF TRBV13 16 TRBD2 . TRBJ2-7
TGTGCCAGCAGCTTCCTAGGAACGGGGAATGAGCAGTTCTTC CASSFLGTGNEQFF TRBV11-2 14 . . TRBJ2-1
TGTGCCAGCAGCTCGGGACAGGCGGTCACTGAAGCTTTCTTT CASSSGQAVTEAFF TRBV7-2 14 TRBD1 . TRBJ1-1
TGTGCCAGCAGCGCGTTGGACAGGGGGAATTCACCCCTCCACTTT CASSALDRGNSPLHF TRBV9 15 TRBD1 . TRBJ1-6
TGTGCCAGCTCCCGCAGGACTAGCGGGTCCACAGATACGCAGTATTTT CASSRRTSGSTDTQYF TRBV18 16 TRBD2 . TRBJ2-3
TGTGCCACCGGGAGACCAGATACGCAGTATTTT CATGRPDTQYF TRBV11-2 11 . . TRBJ2-3
TGTGCCACCATCAAGGACAGGGGGGACACCGGGGAGCTGTTTTTT CATIKDRGDTGELFF TRBV24-1 15 TRBD1 . TRBJ2-2
TGTGCCAGTAGTATAGAAGACCAGCGTAATTCACCCCTCCACTTT CASSIEDQRNSPLHF TRBV19 15 . . TRBJ1-6
TGTGCCAGCAGCCCCGACTACACCCGCGGCAACGGGGAGCTGTTTTTT CASSPDYTRGNGELFF TRBV7-3 16 . . TRBJ2-2
TGTGCCAGTAGTATGGCGGCTAGCGGGACGTACGAGCAGTACTTC CASSMAASGTYEQYF TRBV19 15 TRBD2 . TRBJ2-7
TGTGCCAGCAGCCAAGATCTGGGCCGATATGGCTACACCTTC CASSQDLGRYGYTF TRBV3-1/TRBV3-2 14 . few TRBJ1-2
TGTGCCAGCAGCCAACTGAGGGCGCGGGGGGAAAAACTGTTTTTT CASSQLRARGEKLFF TRBV6-5 15 . once TRBJ1-4
TGTGCCAGCAGACTCGGGACACGGAAAAATAGCAATCAGCCCCAGCATTTT CASRLGTRKNSNQPQHF TRBV28 17 . . TRBJ1-5
TGCGCCAGCAGCTTAGGGCCGGGGAACGAGCAGTACTTC CASSLGPGNEQYF TRBV5-1 13 . . TRBJ2-7
TGTGCCAGCAGGGAGACAGGTACCTACGAGCAGTACTTC CASRETGTYEQYF TRBV12-3/TRBV12-4 13 . . TRBJ2-7
TGTGCCACCGGCGGGGCCCCCTCTGGAAACACCATATATTTT CATGGAPSGNTIYF TRBV10-3 14 . few TRBJ1-3
TGTGCCAGCAGCGGCAGGACAGGGGGCACCTATGGCTACACCTTC CASSGRTGGTYGYTF TRBV7-2 15 TRBD1 . TRBJ1-2
TGTGCCAGCAGCCTCGGACTAGCGGGAGCCGGAGAGCAGTTCTTC CASSLGLAGAGEQFF TRBV6-2/TRBV6-3 15 TRBD2 . TRBJ2-1
TGTGCCAGCAGTTCCCCGAGCGGGGGGACCCAGCATTTT CASSSPSGGTQHF TRBV28 13 . . TRBJ1-5
TGTGCCAGCAGCAAAAGTCCGGGACAGGGGTACAATGAGCAGTTCTTC CASSKSPGQGYNEQFF TRBV11-3 16 TRBD1 . TRBJ2-1
TGTGCCAGCAGCCCCACCGGGCGGAGCCCGGGGGGAAACACTGAAGCTTTCTTT CASSPTGRSPGGNTEAFF TRBV11-2 18 . . TRBJ1-1
TGTGCCAGCAGCCAAGGGGGGGCGGGACAGGGGAATCAGCCCCAGCATTTT CASSQGGAGQGNQPQHF TRBV3-1/TRBV3-2 17 TRBD1 . TRBJ1-5
TGTGCCAGTACAGGGGCTGGCGAGCAGTACTTC CASTGAGEQYF TRBV10-3 11 TRBD1 few TRBJ2-7
TGTGCCAGTAGTATGACGGGGACATGGGGCAACAATGAGCAGTTCTTC CASSMTGTWGNNEQFF TRBV19 16 . . TRBJ2-1
TGTGCCAGCAGCTTAGCCCTTATCTACAATGAGCAGTTCTTC CASSLALIYNEQFF TRBV7-2 14 . . TRBJ2-1
TGTGCCAGTAGTATTCGGTTTGGGGTGAGGGACACCGGGGAGCTGTTTTTT CASSIRFGVRDTGELFF TRBV19 17 . once TRBJ2-2
TGTGCCAGCAGTTACCCCGATACGAGGAGCTACACCTTC CASSYPDTRSYTF TRBV6-2/TRBV6-3 13 . . TRBJ1-2
TGTGCCAGCAGCTTCGTCGCAGGTCAGCTCTACGAGCAGTACTTC CASSFVAGQLYEQYF TRBV11-2 15 . few TRBJ2-7
TGTGCCAGCAGTCCCACCCGACTAGCGGGAGGTTACAATGAGCAGTTCTTC CASSPTRLAGGYNEQFF TRBV27 17 TRBD2 few TRBJ2-1